This TCR beta chain was found in a study of blood T cells in healthy people across ages. Overall study findings and caveats: Higher diversity and more naive CD4+ cells were features of long-lived donors, compared to aged donors. TCR beta diversity per million T cells fell roughly linearly with age.

Of note for this clonotype: Its antigen is not identified.

Through a sample-barcoded 5' primer and a J-beta primer mix, a second PCR was run for roughly 6 to 12 cycles. Through a template-switch adaptor with 12 random nucleotides, each cDNA molecule received a tag. TCRdb re-called the 5' RACE reads through MiXCR, storing one row per CDR3 protein. The data show 700,000 or so distinct CDR3 sequences, around 41% seen once. Each donor supplied 7.5 to 10 milliliters of peripheral blood. The CDR3 is 15 amino acids. The germline V gene encodes CDR1 DFQATT and CDR2 SNEGSKA (reference sequence). The germline V and J ends were trimmed by 2 bases and 6 bases, with 20 bases remaining between them.

Sequenced sample: blood. The rearrangement uses TRBV20-1 and TRBJ2-7, with D unclear. The sequence was obtained from a man of 80 years or more in good health. CDR3 sequence: CSARNPLNSRGEQYF. CDR3 DNA sequence: TGCAGTGCTAGAAATCCGCTCAACTCGAGAGGCGAGCAGTACTTC.